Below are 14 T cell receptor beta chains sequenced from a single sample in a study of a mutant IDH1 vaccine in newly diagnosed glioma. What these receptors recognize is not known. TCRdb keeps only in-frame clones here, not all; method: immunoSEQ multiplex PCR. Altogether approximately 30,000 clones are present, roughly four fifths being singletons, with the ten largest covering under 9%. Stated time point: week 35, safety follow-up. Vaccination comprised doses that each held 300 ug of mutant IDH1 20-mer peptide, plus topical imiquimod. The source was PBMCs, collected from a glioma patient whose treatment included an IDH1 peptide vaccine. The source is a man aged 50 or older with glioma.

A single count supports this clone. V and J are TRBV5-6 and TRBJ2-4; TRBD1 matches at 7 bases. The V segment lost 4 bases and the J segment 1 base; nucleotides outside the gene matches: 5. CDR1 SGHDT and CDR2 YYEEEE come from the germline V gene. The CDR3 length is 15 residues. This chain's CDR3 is CASSDREYAKNIQYF. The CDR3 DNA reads TGTGCCAGCAGCGACAGGGAGTACGCCAAAAACATTCAGTACTTC.

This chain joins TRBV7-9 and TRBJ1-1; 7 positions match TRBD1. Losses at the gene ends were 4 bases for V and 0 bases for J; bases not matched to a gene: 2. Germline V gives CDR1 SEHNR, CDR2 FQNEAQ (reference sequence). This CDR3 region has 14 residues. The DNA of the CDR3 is TGTGCCAGCAGCTCGACAGGGATGAACACTGAAGCTTTCTTT. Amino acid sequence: CASSSTGMNTEAFF.

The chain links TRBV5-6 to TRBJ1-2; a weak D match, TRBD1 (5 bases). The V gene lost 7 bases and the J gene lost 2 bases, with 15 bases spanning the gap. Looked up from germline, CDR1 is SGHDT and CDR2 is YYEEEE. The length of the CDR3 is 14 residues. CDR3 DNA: TGTGCCAGCGCTAGGACAAGGAGGAACTATGGCTACACCTTC. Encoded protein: CASARTRRNYGYTF.

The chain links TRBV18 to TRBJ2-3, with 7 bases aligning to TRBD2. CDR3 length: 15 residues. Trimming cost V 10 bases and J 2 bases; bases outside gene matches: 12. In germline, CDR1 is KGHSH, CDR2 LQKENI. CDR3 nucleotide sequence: TGTGCCAACTACCACGGGAGGAATTTCACAGATACGCAGTATTTT. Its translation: CANYHGRNFTDTQYF.

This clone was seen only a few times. The CDR3 bases are TGTGCCACCCAGGACAGGGGGCTTAGCTACACCTTC. Residues: CATQDRGLSYTF. This chain uses TRBV11-2 with TRBJ1-2; the match to TRBD1 covers 11 bases. CDR1 and CDR2 (germline): SGHAT, FQNNGV. Losses at the gene ends were 10 bases for V and 9 bases for J; bases not matched to a gene: 7. The CDR3 totals 12 residues.

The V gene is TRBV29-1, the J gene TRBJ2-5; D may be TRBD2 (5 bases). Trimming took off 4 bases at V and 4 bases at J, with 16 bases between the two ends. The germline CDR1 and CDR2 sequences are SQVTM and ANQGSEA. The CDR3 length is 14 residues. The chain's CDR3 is CSVVSGAALETQYF. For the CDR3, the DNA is TGCAGCGTTGTGAGCGGAGCAGCTTTAGAGACCCAGTACTTC.

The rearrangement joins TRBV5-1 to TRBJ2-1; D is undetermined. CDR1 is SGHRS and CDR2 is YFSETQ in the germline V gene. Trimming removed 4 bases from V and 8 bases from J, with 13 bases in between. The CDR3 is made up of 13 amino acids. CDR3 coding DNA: TGCGCCAGCAGCCCCGAGGTTTCTGATGAGCAGTTCTTC. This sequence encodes CASSPEVSDEQFF.

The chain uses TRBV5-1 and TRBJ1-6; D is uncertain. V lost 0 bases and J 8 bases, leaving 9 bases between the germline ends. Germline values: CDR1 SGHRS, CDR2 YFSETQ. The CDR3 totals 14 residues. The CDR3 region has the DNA TGCGCCAGCAGCTTGGGATCCCGTGATTCACCCCTCCACTTT. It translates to CASSLGSRDSPLHF. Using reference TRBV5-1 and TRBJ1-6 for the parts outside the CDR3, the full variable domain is KAGVTQTPRYLIKTRGQQVTLSCSPISGHRSVSWYQQTPGQGLQFLFEYFSETQRNKGNFPGRFSGRQFSNSRSEMNVSTLELGDSALYLCASSLGSRDSPLHFGNGTRLTVT.

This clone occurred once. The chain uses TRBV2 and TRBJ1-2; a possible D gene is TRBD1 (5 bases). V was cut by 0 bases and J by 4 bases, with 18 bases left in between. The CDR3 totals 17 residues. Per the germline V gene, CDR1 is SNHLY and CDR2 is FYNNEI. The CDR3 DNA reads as TGTGCCAGCAGTGAAGCGTACCTCGGCGGGGACGCCTATGGCTACACCTTC. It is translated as CASSEAYLGGDAYGYTF.

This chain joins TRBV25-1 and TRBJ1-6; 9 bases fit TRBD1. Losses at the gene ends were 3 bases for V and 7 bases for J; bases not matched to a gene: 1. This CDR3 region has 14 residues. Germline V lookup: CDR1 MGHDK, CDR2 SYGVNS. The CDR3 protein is CASSDGTGNSPLHF. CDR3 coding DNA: TGTGCCAGCAGTGATGGGACAGGGAATTCACCCCTCCACTTT.

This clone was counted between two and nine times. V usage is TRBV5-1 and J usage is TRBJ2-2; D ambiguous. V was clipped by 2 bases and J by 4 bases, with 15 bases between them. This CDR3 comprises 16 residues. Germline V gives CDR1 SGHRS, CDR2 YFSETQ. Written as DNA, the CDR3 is TGCGCCAGCAGCTTCTGGGGAAATGTGGGCACCGGGGAGCTGTTTTTT. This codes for CASSFWGNVGTGELFF.

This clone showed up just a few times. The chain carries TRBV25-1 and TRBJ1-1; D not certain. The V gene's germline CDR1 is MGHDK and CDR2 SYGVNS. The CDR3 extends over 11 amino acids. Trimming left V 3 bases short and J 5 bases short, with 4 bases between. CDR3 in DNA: TGTGCCAGCAGTGATAAAACTGAAGCTTTCTTT. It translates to CASSDKTEAFF.

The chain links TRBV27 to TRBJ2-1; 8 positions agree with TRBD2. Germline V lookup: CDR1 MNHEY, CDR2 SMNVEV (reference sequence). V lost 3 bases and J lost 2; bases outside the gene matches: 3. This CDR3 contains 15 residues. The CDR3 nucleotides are TGTGCCAGCAGTTTCGACGGGAGGGCCTACAATGAGCAGTTCTTC. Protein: CASSFDGRAYNEQFF.

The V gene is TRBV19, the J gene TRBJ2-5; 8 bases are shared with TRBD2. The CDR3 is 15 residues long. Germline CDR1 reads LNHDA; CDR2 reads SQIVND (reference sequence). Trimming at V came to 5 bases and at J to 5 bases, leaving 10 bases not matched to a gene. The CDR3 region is CASSSSSGWGETQYF. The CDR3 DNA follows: TGTGCCAGTAGTTCGTCTAGCGGGTGGGGCGAGACCCAGTACTTC.